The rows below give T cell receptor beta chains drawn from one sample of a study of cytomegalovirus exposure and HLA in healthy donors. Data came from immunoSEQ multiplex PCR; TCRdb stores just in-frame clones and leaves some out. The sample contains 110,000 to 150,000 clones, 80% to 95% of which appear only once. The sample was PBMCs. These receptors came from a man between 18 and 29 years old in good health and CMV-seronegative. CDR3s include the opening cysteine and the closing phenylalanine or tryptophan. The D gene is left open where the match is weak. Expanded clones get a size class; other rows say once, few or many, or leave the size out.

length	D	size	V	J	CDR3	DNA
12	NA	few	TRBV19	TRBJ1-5	CASGDFGQPQHF	TGTGCCTCCGGGGATTTCGGCCAGCCCCAGCATTTT
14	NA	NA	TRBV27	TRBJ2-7	CASRGLGETYEQYF	TGTGCCAGCAGGGGACTTGGGGAGACCTACGAGCAGTACTTC
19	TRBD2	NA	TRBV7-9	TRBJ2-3	CASSLRTDSGRVSKDTQYF	TGTGCCAGCAGCTTACGAACGGATAGCGGGAGGGTATCAAAAGATACGCAGTATTTT
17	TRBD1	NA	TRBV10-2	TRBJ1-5	CASSESRDRGSNQPQHF	TGCGCCAGCAGTGAGTCTAGGGACAGGGGTAGCAATCAGCCCCAGCATTTT
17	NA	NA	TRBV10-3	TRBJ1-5	CAISESVGLYSNQPQHF	TGTGCCATCAGTGAGTCAGTGGGACTTTATAGCAATCAGCCCCAGCATTTT
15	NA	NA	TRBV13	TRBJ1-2	CASSYRTESNYGYTF	TGTGCCAGCAGCTACAGGACGGAATCTAACTATGGCTACACCTTC
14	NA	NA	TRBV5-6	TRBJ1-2	CASRGAGANYGYTF	TGTGCCAGCAGAGGGGCAGGAGCTAACTATGGCTACACCTTC
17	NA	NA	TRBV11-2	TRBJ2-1	CASSSRGTGTHYNEQFF	TGTGCCAGCAGCTCCCGAGGTACCGGGACTCATTACAATGAGCAGTTCTTC
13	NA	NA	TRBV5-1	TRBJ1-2	CASSVEDGGGYTF	TGCGCCAGCAGCGTAGAGGACGGAGGTGGCTACACCTTC
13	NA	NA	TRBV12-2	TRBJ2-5	CASRLARLETQYF	TGTGCAAGTCGCTTAGCTAGATTGGAGACCCAGTACTTC
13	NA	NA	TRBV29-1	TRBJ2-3	CSVAVAATDTQYF	TGCAGCGTTGCGGTAGCAGCCACAGATACGCAGTATTTT
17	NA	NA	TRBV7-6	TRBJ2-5	CASSLRLVQGLRETQYF	TGTGCCAGCAGCTTAAGATTGGTACAGGGTTTGAGAGAGACCCAGTACTTC
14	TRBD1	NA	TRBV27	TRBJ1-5	CASSFQGADQPQHF	TGTGCCAGCAGTTTCCAGGGGGCGGACCAGCCCCAGCATTTT
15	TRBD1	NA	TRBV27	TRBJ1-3	CASSLQGVLGNTIYF	TGTGCCAGCAGTTTACAGGGGGTCCTTGGAAACACCATATATTTT
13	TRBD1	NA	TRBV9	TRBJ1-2	CASRSTGDYGYTF	TGTGCCAGCAGGTCGACAGGGGATTATGGCTACACCTTC
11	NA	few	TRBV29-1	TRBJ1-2	CSIPGSYGYTF	TGCAGCATACCGGGAAGCTATGGCTACACCTTC
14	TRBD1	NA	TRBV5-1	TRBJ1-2	CASSLETGNRGYTF	TGCGCCAGCAGCTTGGAGACAGGGAATAGAGGCTACACCTTC
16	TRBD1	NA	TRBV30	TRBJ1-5	CAWSFNRGSGNQPQHF	TGTGCCTGGAGTTTCAACAGGGGGAGCGGCAATCAGCCCCAGCATTTT
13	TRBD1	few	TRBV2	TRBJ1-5	CASTRQGDQPQHF	TGTGCCAGCACACGACAGGGTGATCAGCCCCAGCATTTT
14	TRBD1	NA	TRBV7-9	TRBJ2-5	CASSLPDRGETQYF	TGTGCCAGCAGTTTGCCCGACAGGGGAGAGACCCAGTACTTC
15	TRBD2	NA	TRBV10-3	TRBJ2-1	CAISGSGAPYNEQFF	TGTGCCATCAGTGGGAGCGGGGCACCTTACAATGAGCAGTTCTTC
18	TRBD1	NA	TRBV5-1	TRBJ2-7	CASSLNRGRNQFSYEQYF	TGCGCCAGCAGCTTGAACAGGGGGCGAAACCAATTCTCCTACGAGCAGTACTTC
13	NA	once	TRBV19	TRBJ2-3	CASSRGEPDTQYF	TGTGCCAGTAGTAGGGGGGAGCCAGATACGCAGTATTTT
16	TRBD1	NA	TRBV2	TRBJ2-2	CASTFSGQGDSGELFF	TGTGCCAGCACTTTTTCGGGACAGGGTGATTCCGGGGAGCTGTTTTTT
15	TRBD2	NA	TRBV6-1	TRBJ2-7	CASRIGTSGVYEQYF	TGTGCCAGCAGGATCGGGACTAGCGGAGTTTACGAGCAGTACTTC
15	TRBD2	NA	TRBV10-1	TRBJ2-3	CASSDIGGRTDTQYF	TGCGCCAGCAGTGATATCGGGGGGAGGACAGATACGCAGTATTTT
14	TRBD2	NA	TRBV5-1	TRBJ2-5	CASSLVGEGETQYF	TGCGCCAGCAGCTTGGTGGGGGAGGGGGAGACCCAGTACTTC